The 23 T cell receptor beta chains listed next were all sequenced from one sample in a study of T cells expressing NK-cell markers. One entry per CDR3 protein, without DNA, is what TCRdb gives after re-calling the 5' RACE reads. Its clone listing holds about 450,000 distinct CDR3 sequences. The sequencing sample was made of blood T cells: a sorted CD56 or NKG2C T cell subset, CD4+ or CD8+ T cells, or bulk PBMC T cells (not recorded which). Receptors originate from a woman aged 18-69 years in good health.

The rearrangement joins TRBV6-2 or TRBV6-3 to TRBJ1-1; TCRdb names TRBD1, which stays unverified in the absence of DNA. CDR1 is MNHEY, CDR2 SVGEGT, per germline. The CDR3 spans 13 residues. The chain's CDR3 is CASSRQGITEAFF.

This chain uses TRBV12-3 or TRBV12-4 with TRBJ2-2; TCRdb returns TRBD2, unconfirmable since there is no DNA. This CDR3 has 17 amino acids. CDR3 in amino acids: CASSLGGSGTVTGELFF.

CDR3 loop: CASSFSGSGYEQYF. The V and J genes are TRBV7-2 and TRBJ2-7. Germline CDR1 reads SGHTA; CDR2 reads FQGNSA. The CDR3 totals 14 residues.

The chain is built from TRBV5-1 and TRBJ2-5; TCRdb reports TRBD2, a call that lacks DNA to check it against. CDR3 length: 15 amino acids. CDR1 is SGHRS, CDR2 YFSETQ, per germline. CDR3 amino acids: CASSSGLAYLETQYF. Variable domain in full (rest from reference TRBV5-1 and TRBJ2-5): KAGVTQTPRYLIKTRGQQVTLSCSPISGHRSVSWYQQTPGQGLQFLFEYFSETQRNKGNFPGRFSGRQFSNSRSEMNVSTLELGDSALYLCASSSGLAYLETQYFGPGTRLLVL.

This chain uses TRBV10-3 with TRBJ2-3. This CDR3 comprises 13 residues. Germline CDR1 reads ENHRY; CDR2 reads SYGVKD. The CDR3 sequence: CAISGALEDTQYF.

V is TRBV5-5 and J is TRBJ2-3; no DNA is available, so the TRBD1 call from TCRdb remains unchecked. The CDR3 runs to 16 residues. Looked up from germline, CDR1 is SGHKS and CDR2 is YYEKEE (reference sequence). The CDR3 reads CASSFGGTGGTDTQYF.

J is TRBJ1-1 and V is TRBV4-1. The length of the CDR3 is 15 residues. In germline, CDR1 is MGHRA, CDR2 YSYEKL. CDR3 sequence: CASSQDPGGWTEAFF.

V is TRBV18 and J is TRBJ2-5; TCRdb reports TRBD2, a call that lacks DNA to check it against. The CDR3 sequence is 16 residues long. Germline loops: CDR1 KGHSH, CDR2 LQKENI. This chain's CDR3 is CASSRSIAGGQETQYF.

V is TRBV20-1 and J is TRBJ2-3; TCRdb returns TRBD2, unconfirmable since there is no DNA. The CDR3 has 16 amino acids. Germline loops: CDR1 DFQATT, CDR2 SNEGSKA (reference sequence). The CDR3 here is CSASRGLAGRTDTQYF.

J is TRBJ2-1 and V is TRBV5-1; TCRdb designates TRBD1, a call that cannot be tested without DNA. Germline loops: CDR1 SGHRS, CDR2 YFSETQ. This CDR3 region has 12 residues. The CDR3: CASGPEDNEQFF.

The V gene is TRBV6-1, the J gene TRBJ2-1; no DNA is available, so the TRBD2 call from TCRdb remains unchecked. CDR1 is MNHNS, CDR2 SASEGT, per germline. CDR3 length: 15 amino acids. The CDR3 sequence: CASSDQRATGDEQFF.

V and J are TRBV2 and TRBJ1-2. The CDR3 totals 12 residues. Germline assignment: CDR1 SNHLY and CDR2 FYNNEI. CDR3 sequence reads: CASSEQAYGYTF.

This chain connects TRBV6-1 to TRBJ2-5. Per the germline V gene, CDR1 is MNHNS and CDR2 is SASEGT. There are 13 residues in the CDR3. CDR3: CASSEPYRKTQYF.

This chain uses TRBV7-2 with TRBJ2-2; the D call of TRBD2 rests on TCRdb alone, since no DNA is present to check it. Germline-derived CDR1 and CDR2 are SGHTA and FQGNSA. The CDR3 loop spans 15 amino acids. CDR3 in amino acids: CASRPGTTYTGELFF. Based on the CDR3 plus reference TRBV7-2 and TRBJ2-2, the full variable domain is GAGVSQSPSNKVTEKGKDVELRCDPISGHTALYWYRQSLGQGLEFLIYFQGNSAPDKSGLPSDRFSAERTGGSVSTLTIQRTQQEDSAVYLCASRPGTTYTGELFFGEGSRLTVL.

The chain carries TRBV20-1 and TRBJ2-1; with no DNA, the TCRdb D assignment of TRBD2 cannot be verified. Germline loops: CDR1 DFQATT, CDR2 SNEGSKA (reference sequence). This CDR3 is built from 14 residues. CDR3 sequence: CSAEKGLNYNEQFF.

The rearrangement links TRBV5-1 to TRBJ2-1; TCRdb's assignment of TRBD1 cannot be checked, as there is no DNA. Germline CDR1 is SGHRS and CDR2 is YFSETQ. The CDR3 spans 14 residues. This CDR3 reads CASGGGSSYNEQFF.

The rearrangement joins TRBV18 to TRBJ2-3; absent DNA, TCRdb's TRBD2 call cannot be checked. Germline CDR1 KGHSH, CDR2 LQKENI. The CDR3 sequence is 17 residues long. The CDR3 reads CASSPIMSGVSADTQYF.

This rearrangement joins TRBV7-8 to TRBJ2-1; TCRdb outputs TRBD2, but without DNA this stays unchecked. The CDR3 runs to 14 residues. Germline CDR1 and CDR2: SGHVS and FQNEAQ. This CDR3 reads CASFVDLEVRTQFF.

The chain uses TRBV5-1 and TRBJ2-7. This CDR3 has 13 residues. Germline values: CDR1 SGHRS, CDR2 YFSETQ. The CDR3 loop is CASSLDRQYEQYF.

This chain links TRBV20-1 with TRBJ2-3; TCRdb's D gene call, TRBD1, goes unchecked for lack of DNA. This CDR3 is 15 amino acids long. From germline, CDR1 is DFQATT and CDR2 SNEGSKA (reference sequence). The CDR3 reads CSVRDWERDIDTQYF.

This chain joins TRBV12-3 or TRBV12-4 and TRBJ1-5; absent DNA, TCRdb's TRBD1 call cannot be checked. This CDR3 has 15 amino acids. CDR3 sequence reads: CASSFSDRVNQPQHF.

The gene calls are TRBV12-3 or TRBV12-4 and TRBJ2-4. The CDR3 has 15 residues. The CDR3 here is CASSLLSLAKNIQYF.

CDR3: CAWPIRTGKAEAFF. V and J are TRBV30 and TRBJ1-1; the D call of TRBD1 rests on TCRdb alone, since no DNA is present to check it. Germline V gene lookup returns CDR1 GTSNPN and CDR2 SVGIG (reference sequence). CDR3 length: 14 residues.